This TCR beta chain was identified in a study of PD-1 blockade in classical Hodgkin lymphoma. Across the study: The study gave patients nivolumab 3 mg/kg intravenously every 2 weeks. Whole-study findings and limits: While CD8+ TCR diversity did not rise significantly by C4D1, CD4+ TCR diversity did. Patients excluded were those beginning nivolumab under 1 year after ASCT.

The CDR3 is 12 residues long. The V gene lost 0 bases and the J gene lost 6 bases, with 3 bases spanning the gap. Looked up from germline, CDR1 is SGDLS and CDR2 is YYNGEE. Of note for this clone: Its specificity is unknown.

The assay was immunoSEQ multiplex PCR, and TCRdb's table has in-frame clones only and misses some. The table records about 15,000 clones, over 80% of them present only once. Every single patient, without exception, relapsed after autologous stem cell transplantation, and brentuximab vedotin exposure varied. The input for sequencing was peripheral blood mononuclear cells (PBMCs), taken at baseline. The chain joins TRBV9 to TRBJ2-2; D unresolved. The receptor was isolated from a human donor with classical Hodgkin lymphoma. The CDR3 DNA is TGTGCCAGCAGCGTAGTAGCCGGGGAGCTGTTTTTT. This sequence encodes CASSVVAGELFF.